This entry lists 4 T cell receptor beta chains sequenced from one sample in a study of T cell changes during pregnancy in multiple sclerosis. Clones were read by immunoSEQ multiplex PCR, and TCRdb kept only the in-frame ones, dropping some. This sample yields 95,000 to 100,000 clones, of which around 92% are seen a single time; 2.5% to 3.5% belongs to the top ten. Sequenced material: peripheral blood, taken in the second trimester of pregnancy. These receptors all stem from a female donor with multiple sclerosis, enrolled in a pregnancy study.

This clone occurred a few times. CDR3 amino acids: CASSYSLAGATDTQYF. The DNA of the CDR3 is TGTGCCAGCAGTTACTCTCTAGCGGGGGCTACAGATACGCAGTATTTT. The chain links TRBV6-5 to TRBJ2-3, with 10 bases lining up with TRBD2. Per the germline V gene, CDR1 is MNHEY and CDR2 is SVGAGI. The ends lost 0 bases at V and 3 bases at J; junction bases unmatched: 3. This CDR3 spans 16 amino acids.

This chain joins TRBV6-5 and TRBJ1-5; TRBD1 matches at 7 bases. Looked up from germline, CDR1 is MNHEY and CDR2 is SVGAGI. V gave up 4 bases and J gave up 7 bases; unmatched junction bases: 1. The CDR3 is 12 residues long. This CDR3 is CASSSGGQPQHF. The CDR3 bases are TGTGCCAGCAGTTCAGGGGGGCAGCCCCAGCATTTT.

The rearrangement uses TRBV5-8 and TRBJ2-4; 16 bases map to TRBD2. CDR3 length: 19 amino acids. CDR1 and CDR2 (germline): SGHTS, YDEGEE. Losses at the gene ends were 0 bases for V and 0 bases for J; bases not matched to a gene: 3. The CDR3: CASSLDGTSGRAAKNIQYF. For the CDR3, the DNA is TGTGCCAGCAGCTTGGATGGGACTAGCGGGAGGGCAGCCAAAAACATTCAGTACTTC. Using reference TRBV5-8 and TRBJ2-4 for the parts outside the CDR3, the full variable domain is EAGVTQSPTHLIKTRGQQATLRCSPISGHTSVYWYQQALGLGLQFLLWYDEGEERNRGNFPPRFSGRQFPNYSSELNVNALELEDSALYLCASSLDGTSGRAAKNIQYFGAGTRLSVL.

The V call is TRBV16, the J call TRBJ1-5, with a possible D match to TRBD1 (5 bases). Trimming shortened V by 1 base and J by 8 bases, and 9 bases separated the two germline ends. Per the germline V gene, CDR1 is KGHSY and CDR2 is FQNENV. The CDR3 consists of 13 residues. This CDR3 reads CASSQLGGEPQHF. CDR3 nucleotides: TGTGCCAGCAGCCAATTGGGAGGGGAGCCCCAGCATTTT.